Listed here are 25 T cell receptor beta chains from one sample, sequenced in a study of blood T cell repertoires in COVID-19. TCRdb's copy holds only in-frame clones and misses some; the assay was immunoSEQ multiplex PCR. The table lists around 31,000 clones, 80% to 95% of them singletons. The source material was peripheral blood. The receptors shown here come from a man aged 55-75 years with acute or convalescent COVID-19.

This chain connects TRBV19 to TRBJ1-5, with TRBD1 as a possible D gene (6 bases). Trimming pared 1 base from V and 2 bases from J, leaving 12 bases between. The CDR3 extends over 16 amino acids. Per germline, CDR1 LNHDA and CDR2 SQIVND (reference sequence). CDR3 loop: CASSIVDRHRNQPQHF. The CDR3 nucleotides are TGTGCCAGTAGTATAGTTGACAGGCACCGCAATCAGCCCCAGCATTTT.

The chain joins TRBV28 to TRBJ2-1, with 7 bases aligning to TRBD2. This CDR3 comprises 15 residues. The ends lost 6 bases at V and 3 bases at J; junction bases unmatched: 8. CDR1 and CDR2 (germline): MDHEN, SYDVKM. The CDR3 loop reads CASSKSGTNYNEQFF. In DNA form, the CDR3 reads TGTGCCAGCAGCAAATCCGGGACTAACTACAATGAGCAGTTCTTC.

The CDR3, as DNA: TGTGCCAGCAGTTACCTCCAGGTCGGGAACACTGAAGCTTTCTTT. The encoded protein is CASSYLQVGNTEAFF. The chain has TRBV6-5 and TRBJ1-1; D is ambiguous. Germline-derived CDR1 and CDR2 are MNHEY and SVGAGI. V was clipped by 2 bases and J by 1 base, with 11 bases between them. The CDR3 is 15 amino acids.

V is TRBV24-1 and J is TRBJ1-5; D is ambiguous. This CDR3 has 13 residues. Germline-derived CDR1 and CDR2 are KGHDR and SFDVKD. The V end was cut by 3 bases, the J end by 4 bases, with 6 bases between. CDR3 residues: CATSDVNNQPQHF. Written as DNA, the CDR3 is TGTGCCACCAGTGATGTCAATAATCAGCCCCAGCATTTT.

The chain is built from TRBV29-1 and TRBJ1-1; the match to TRBD1 covers 8 bases. The germline V gene has CDR1 SQVTM and CDR2 ANQGSEA. The CDR3 consists of 14 residues. Trimming took 0 bases from V and 6 from J; bases not matched to a gene: 6. CDR3 loop: CSVEEGRGLPEAFF. The CDR3 DNA reads as TGCAGCGTTGAAGAAGGCAGGGGGCTTCCTGAAGCTTTCTTT.

The chain recombines TRBV27 with TRBJ2-1; TRBD2 aligns across 7 bases. V lost 1 base, J lost 4 bases, and 13 bases stayed unmatched. The CDR3 consists of 18 residues. Germline loops: CDR1 MNHEY, CDR2 SMNVEV (reference sequence). In DNA, the CDR3 is TGTGCCAGCAGTTTATATTCCGGGCTAGCGGATTTGTACAATGAGCAGTTCTTC. Amino acid sequence: CASSLYSGLADLYNEQFF.

The chain combines TRBV7-3 with TRBJ2-2; 8 positions agree with TRBD1. Trimming at V came to 5 bases and at J to 0 bases, leaving 5 bases not matched to a gene. This CDR3 is built from 16 residues. Germline values: CDR1 SGHTA, CDR2 FQGTGA. The CDR3 reads CASSLDRGTNTGELFF. Here the CDR3 DNA reads TGTGCCAGCAGCCTAGACAGGGGAACGAACACCGGGGAGCTGTTTTTT. Full variable domain (missing parts from reference TRBV7-3 and TRBJ2-2): GAGVSQTPSNKVTEKGKYVELRCDPISGHTALYWYRQSLGQGPEFLIYFQGTGAADDSGLPNDRFFAVRPEGSVSTLKIQRTERGDSAVYLCASSLDRGTNTGELFFGEGSRLTVL.

The CDR3 DNA sequence: TGTGCCAGTACCCTGGGACAGCTGAACACTGAAGCTTTCTTT. It encodes CASTLGQLNTEAFF. This rearrangement joins TRBV19 to TRBJ1-1; 7 nucleotides line up with TRBD1. This CDR3 comprises 14 residues. The V segment lost 7 bases and the J segment 0 bases; nucleotides outside the gene matches: 5. The V gene's germline CDR1 is LNHDA and CDR2 SQIVND (reference sequence).

This chain links TRBV19 with TRBJ2-5; possible D gene TRBD1, 6 bases. Between the trimmed V and J ends, which lost 2 bases and 3 bases, there was a span of 7 bases. The CDR3 spans 13 residues. From germline, CDR1 is LNHDA and CDR2 SQIVND (reference sequence). CDR3 coding DNA: TGTGCCAGTAGTATAAACAGGGAAGAGACCCAGTACTTC. It yields the protein CASSINREETQYF.

The chain is built from TRBV10-3 and TRBJ2-5; D is perhaps TRBD1 (5 bases). This CDR3 is 14 amino acids long. Trimming left V 4 bases short and J 5 bases short, with 14 bases between. The germline V gene has CDR1 ENHRY and CDR2 SYGVKD. In nucleotides, the CDR3 is TGTGCCATCAGTGCCACCCAGGGTTGGGAGACCCAGTACTTC. The encoded protein is CAISATQGWETQYF.

The chain is built from TRBV25-1 and TRBJ2-1, with 12 bases aligning to TRBD2. Germline loops: CDR1 MGHDK, CDR2 SYGVNS. This CDR3 contains 15 residues. Trimming cost V 8 bases and J 4 bases; bases outside gene matches: 6. The CDR3 is CASGRLAGAYNEQFF. CDR3 bases: TGTGCCAGCGGTCGACTAGCGGGGGCATACAATGAGCAGTTCTTC. The whole variable domain, filled in from reference TRBV25-1 and TRBJ2-1, reads EADIYQTPRYLVIGTGKKITLECSQTMGHDKMYWYQQDPGMELHLIHYSYGVNSTEKGDLSSESTVSRIRTEHFPLTLESARPSHTSQYLCASGRLAGAYNEQFFGPGTRLTVL.

The CDR3 DNA follows: TGTGCCAGCAGTTACTCCTACAGGGCCCCCCAGACCCAGTACTTC. This encodes CASSYSYRAPQTQYF. The chain carries TRBV6-5 and TRBJ2-5, with a possible D match to TRBD1 (6 bases). The germline V and J ends were trimmed by 0 bases and 6 bases, with 14 bases remaining between them. Germline CDR1 and CDR2: MNHEY and SVGAGI. The CDR3 runs to 15 residues.

In DNA form, the CDR3 reads TGTGCCAGCAGCACCCGTCAGGGGCATTCACCCCTCCACTTT. Protein sequence: CASSTRQGHSPLHF. The genes are TRBV9 and TRBJ1-6, with D perhaps matching TRBD1 (6 bases). Germline assignment: CDR1 SGDLS and CDR2 YYNGEE. This CDR3 is 14 amino acids long. V lost 4 bases and J 8 bases, leaving 13 bases between the germline ends.

The chain employs TRBV28 and TRBJ1-4, with D unclear. The V and J ends lost 2 bases and 13 bases respectively, with 11 bases between them. This CDR3 is 12 amino acids long. Germline loops: CDR1 MDHEN, CDR2 SYDVKM. In DNA, the CDR3 is TGTGCCAGCAGTTTAGGAAATTCGGGACTGTTTTTT. Amino acid sequence: CASSLGNSGLFF.

The chain joins TRBV28 to TRBJ2-7; a weak D match, TRBD1 (6 bases). Germline CDR1 reads MDHEN; CDR2 reads SYDVKM. This CDR3 comprises 14 residues. Trimming pared 4 bases from V and 9 bases from J, leaving 19 bases between. The CDR3 sequence: CASSYHTGSVGQYV. Here the CDR3 DNA reads TGTGCCAGCAGTTACCATACAGGGTCCGTTGGGCAGTACGTC.

The genes are TRBV7-9 and TRBJ1-4, with 9 bases fitting TRBD1. The CDR3 consists of 15 residues. The germline V gene encodes CDR1 SEHNR and CDR2 FQNEAQ (reference sequence). With V trimmed by 5 bases and J by 4 bases, 5 bases remained unmatched. The DNA for the CDR3 is TGTGCCAGCAGCCCTACAGGGGGCCTTAATGAAAAACTGTTTTTT. Protein sequence: CASSPTGGLNEKLFF.

V gene TRBV12-5 combines with J gene TRBJ2-1; D not resolved. Germline lookup yields CDR1 LGHNT and CDR2 FRNRAP. V shed 1 base and J shed 7 bases, with 17 bases lying between them. The CDR3 is made up of 16 amino acids. The CDR3 sequence: CASGLGQVGRRNEQFF. CDR3 coding DNA: TGTGCTAGTGGTTTGGGGCAGGTGGGTCGCAGGAATGAGCAGTTCTTC.

V is TRBV5-1 and J is TRBJ2-1; TRBD1 aligns across 7 bases. The CDR3 sequence is 16 residues long. Trimming took 2 bases from V and 0 from J; bases not matched to a gene: 5. Germline V gene data show CDR1 as SGHRS and CDR2 as YFSETQ. The CDR3 region is CASSFLQGSSYNEQFF. The CDR3, as DNA: TGCGCCAGCAGCTTCCTACAGGGGTCCTCCTACAATGAGCAGTTCTTC.

This sequence joins TRBV27 and TRBJ1-4; 9 bases agree with TRBD1. The V gene end was trimmed by 6 bases and the J gene end by 9 bases; junction bases not matched to a gene: 5. This CDR3 is built from 13 residues. The germline CDR1 and CDR2 sequences are MNHEY and SMNVEV (reference sequence). The CDR3: CASSSDRGKKLFF. The CDR3 nucleotides are TGTGCCAGCAGCTCCGACAGGGGGAAAAAACTGTTTTTT.

The V gene is TRBV7-6, the J gene TRBJ1-2; D is possibly TRBD1 (5 bases). The V and J ends lost 5 bases and 8 bases respectively, with 15 bases between them. In germline, CDR1 is SGHVS, CDR2 FNYEAQ. The CDR3 totals 13 residues. The CDR3 DNA follows: TGTGCCAGCAGCCCCGTGGGGGGTCGAGGCTACACCTTC. Translation gives CASSPVGGRGYTF.

The chain carries TRBV6-8 and TRBJ1-1, with D unclear. This CDR3 contains 15 residues. The germline CDR1 and CDR2 sequences are MNHGY and SAAAGT. Trimming removed 2 bases at V and 2 bases at J, with 12 bases between. CDR3 region: CASSYPSVTNTEAFF. As DNA, the CDR3 is TGTGCCAGCAGTTACCCCTCGGTGACAAACACTGAAGCTTTCTTT.

The rearrangement links TRBV7-6 to TRBJ2-2; D unresolved. This CDR3 has 13 residues. Looked up from germline, CDR1 is SGHVS and CDR2 is FNYEAQ. V was clipped by 2 bases and J by 4 bases, with 5 bases between them. Written as DNA, the CDR3 is TGTGCCAGCAGCTTACGGTCCACCGGGGAGCTGTTTTTT. Amino acids: CASSLRSTGELFF.

The genes are TRBV18 and TRBJ1-1; D possibly corresponds to TRBD1 (6 bases). V shed 3 bases and J shed 8 bases, with 13 bases lying between them. This CDR3 region has 13 residues. Germline assignment: CDR1 KGHSH and CDR2 LQKENI. CDR3 sequence (DNA): TGTGCCAGCTCACCGGACAGCTCGAGGGAAGCTTTCTTT. Translated, it gives CASSPDSSREAFF.

This clone was detected only once. The V and J genes are TRBV7-6 and TRBJ2-7; D is uncertain. CDR1 SGHVS and CDR2 FNYEAQ come from the germline V gene. The CDR3 loop spans 11 amino acids. The V end was cut by 2 bases, the J end by 6 bases, with 5 bases between. The CDR3 here is CASSLQREQYV. The CDR3 DNA reads as TGTGCCAGCAGCTTACAGCGCGAGCAGTACGTC.

J is TRBJ2-1 and V is TRBV11-3, with TRBD2 matching over 8 bases. Trimming cost V 0 bases and J 4 bases; bases outside gene matches: 5. This CDR3 is 16 amino acids long. The germline V gene encodes CDR1 SGHNT and CDR2 YENEEA. CDR3 amino acids: CASSLESSGSYNEQFF. The CDR3 coding sequence is TGTGCCAGCAGCTTAGAATCCAGCGGGAGTTACAATGAGCAGTTCTTC.